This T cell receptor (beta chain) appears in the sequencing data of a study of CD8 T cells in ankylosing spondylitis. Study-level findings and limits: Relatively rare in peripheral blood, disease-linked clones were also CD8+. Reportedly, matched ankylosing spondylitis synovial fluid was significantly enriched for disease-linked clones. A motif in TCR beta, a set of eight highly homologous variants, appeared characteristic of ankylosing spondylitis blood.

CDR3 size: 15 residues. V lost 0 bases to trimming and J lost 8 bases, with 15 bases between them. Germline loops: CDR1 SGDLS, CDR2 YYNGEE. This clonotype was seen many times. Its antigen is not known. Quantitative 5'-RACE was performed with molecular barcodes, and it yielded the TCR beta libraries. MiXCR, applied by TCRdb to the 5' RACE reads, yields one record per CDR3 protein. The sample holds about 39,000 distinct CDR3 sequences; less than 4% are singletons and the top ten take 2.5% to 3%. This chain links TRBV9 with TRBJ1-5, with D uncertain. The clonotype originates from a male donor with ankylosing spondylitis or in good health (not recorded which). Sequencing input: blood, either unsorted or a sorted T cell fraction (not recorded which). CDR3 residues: CASSVDGNSIEPQHF. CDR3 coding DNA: TGTGCCAGCAGCGTAGACGGTAACTCCATTGAGCCCCAGCATTTT. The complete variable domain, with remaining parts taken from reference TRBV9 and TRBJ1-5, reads DSGVTQTPKHLITATGQRVTLRCSPRSGDLSVYWYQQSLDQGLQFLIQYYNGEERAKGNILERFSAQQFPDLHSELNLSSLELGDSALYFCASSVDGNSIEPQHFGDGTRLSIL.